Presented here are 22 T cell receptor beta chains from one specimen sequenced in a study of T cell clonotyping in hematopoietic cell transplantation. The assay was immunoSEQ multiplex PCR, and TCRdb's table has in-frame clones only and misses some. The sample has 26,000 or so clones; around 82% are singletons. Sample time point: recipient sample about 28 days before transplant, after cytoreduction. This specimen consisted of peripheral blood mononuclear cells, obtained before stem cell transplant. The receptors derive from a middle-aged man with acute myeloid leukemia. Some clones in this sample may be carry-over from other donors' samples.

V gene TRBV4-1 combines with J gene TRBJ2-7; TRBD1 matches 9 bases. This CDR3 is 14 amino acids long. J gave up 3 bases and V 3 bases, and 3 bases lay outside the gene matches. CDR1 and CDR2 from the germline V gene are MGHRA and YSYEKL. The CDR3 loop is CASSHPGQGYEQYF. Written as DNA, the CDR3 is TGCGCCAGCAGCCACCCGGGACAGGGCTACGAGCAGTACTTC.

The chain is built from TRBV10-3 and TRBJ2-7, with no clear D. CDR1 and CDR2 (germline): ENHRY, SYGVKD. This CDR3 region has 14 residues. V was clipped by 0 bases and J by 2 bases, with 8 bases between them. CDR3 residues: CAISESARAYEQYF. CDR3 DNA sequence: TGTGCCATCAGTGAGTCGGCCAGAGCCTACGAGCAGTACTTC.

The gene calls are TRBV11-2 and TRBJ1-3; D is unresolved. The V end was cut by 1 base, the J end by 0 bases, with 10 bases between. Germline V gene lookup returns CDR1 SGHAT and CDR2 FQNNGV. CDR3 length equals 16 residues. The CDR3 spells CASSLGQYLSGNTIYF. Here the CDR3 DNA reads TGTGCCAGCAGCTTAGGGCAGTACCTCTCTGGAAACACCATATATTTT.

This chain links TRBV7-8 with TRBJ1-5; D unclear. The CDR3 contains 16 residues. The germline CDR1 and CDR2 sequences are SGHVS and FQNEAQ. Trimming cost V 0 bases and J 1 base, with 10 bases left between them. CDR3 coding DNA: TGTGCCAGCAGCTTAGCCGCGGGCGTGAGCAATCAGCCCCAGCATTTT. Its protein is CASSLAAGVSNQPQHF.

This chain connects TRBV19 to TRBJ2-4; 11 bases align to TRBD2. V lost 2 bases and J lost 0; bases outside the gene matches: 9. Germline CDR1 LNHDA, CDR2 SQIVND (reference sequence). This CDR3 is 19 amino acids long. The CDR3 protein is CASSIREGLADLAKNIQYF. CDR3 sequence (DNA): TGTGCCAGTAGTATACGGGAGGGACTAGCGGATCTAGCCAAAAACATTCAGTACTTC.

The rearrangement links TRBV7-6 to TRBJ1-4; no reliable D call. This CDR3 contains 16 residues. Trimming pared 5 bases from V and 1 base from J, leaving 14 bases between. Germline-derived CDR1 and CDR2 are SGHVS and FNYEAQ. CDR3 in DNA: TGTGCCAGCAGCCGCGGGGATCGGGGAACTAATGAAAAACTGTTTTTT. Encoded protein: CASSRGDRGTNEKLFF.

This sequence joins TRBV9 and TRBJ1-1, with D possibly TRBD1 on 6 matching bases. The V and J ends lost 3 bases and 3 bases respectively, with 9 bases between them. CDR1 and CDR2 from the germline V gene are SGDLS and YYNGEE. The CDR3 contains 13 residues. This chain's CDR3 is CASSATGYTEAFF. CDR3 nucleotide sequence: TGTGCCAGCAGCGCCACAGGGTACACTGAAGCTTTCTTT.

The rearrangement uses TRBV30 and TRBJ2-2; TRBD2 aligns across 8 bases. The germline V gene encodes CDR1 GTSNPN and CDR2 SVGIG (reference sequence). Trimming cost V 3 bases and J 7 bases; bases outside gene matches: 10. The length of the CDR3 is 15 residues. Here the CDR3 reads CAWSPKRGPFGELFF. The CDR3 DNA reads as TGTGCCTGGAGCCCTAAGCGGGGGCCCTTCGGGGAGCTGTTTTTT.

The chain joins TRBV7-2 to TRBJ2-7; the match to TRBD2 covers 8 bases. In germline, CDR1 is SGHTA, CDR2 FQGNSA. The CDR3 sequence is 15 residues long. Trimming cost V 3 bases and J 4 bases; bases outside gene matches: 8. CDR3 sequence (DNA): TGTGCCAGCAGCTTGTGGAGCGGGAGCTCTTACGAGCAGTACTTC. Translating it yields CASSLWSGSSYEQYF.

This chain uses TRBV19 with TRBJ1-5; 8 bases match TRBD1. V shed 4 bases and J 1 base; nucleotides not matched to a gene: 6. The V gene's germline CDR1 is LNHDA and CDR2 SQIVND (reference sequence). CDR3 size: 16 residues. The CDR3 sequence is CASSTHTGGSNQPQHF. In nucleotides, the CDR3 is TGTGCCAGTAGTACACACACAGGGGGGAGCAATCAGCCCCAGCATTTT.

The CDR3 DNA is TGTGCCGGGCGGGAGTCCTCCTACGAGCAGTACTTC. Its protein is CAGRESSYEQYF. The genes are TRBV30 and TRBJ2-7; TRBD2 matches 7 bases. CDR3 length: 12 residues. Germline CDR1 GTSNPN, CDR2 SVGIG (reference sequence). V lost 8 bases, J lost 0 bases, and 4 bases stayed unmatched.

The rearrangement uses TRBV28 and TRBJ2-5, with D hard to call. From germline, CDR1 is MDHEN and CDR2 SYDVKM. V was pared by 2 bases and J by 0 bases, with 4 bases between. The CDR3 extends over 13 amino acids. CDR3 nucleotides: TGTGCCAGCAGTTTACTCGACCAAGAGACCCAGTACTTC. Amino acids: CASSLLDQETQYF.

This chain's CDR3 is CANKRWRDLNYEQYF. In DNA, the CDR3 is TGTGCCAACAAAAGGTGGCGGGACCTCAACTACGAGCAGTACTTC. This chain connects TRBV6-6 to TRBJ2-7; the D gene is possibly TRBD2 (6 bases). The CDR3 sequence is 15 residues long. V lost 10 bases to trimming and J lost 3 bases, with 22 bases between them. Germline lookup yields CDR1 MNHNY and CDR2 SVGAGI (reference sequence).

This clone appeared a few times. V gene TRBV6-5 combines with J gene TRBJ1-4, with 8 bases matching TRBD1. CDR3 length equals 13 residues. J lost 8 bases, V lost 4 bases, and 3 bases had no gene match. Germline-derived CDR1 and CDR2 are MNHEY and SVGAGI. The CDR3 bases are TGTGCCAGCAGTTCGGGACAGGTCGAAAAACTGTTTTTT. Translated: CASSSGQVEKLFF.

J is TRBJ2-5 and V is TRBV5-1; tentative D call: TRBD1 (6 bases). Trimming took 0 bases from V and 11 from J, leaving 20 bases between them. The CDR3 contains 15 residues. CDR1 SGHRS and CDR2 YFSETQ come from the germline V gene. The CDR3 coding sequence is TGCGCCAGCAGCTTGGACAGGGCGGGTCCGGGTGAGCAGTACTTC. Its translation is CASSLDRAGPGEQYF.

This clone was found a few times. The CDR3 bases are TGTGCCAGCACCCACGGACACTACGAGCAGTACTTC. Amino acids: CASTHGHYEQYF. The J gene is TRBJ2-7, the V gene TRBV6-1, with D possibly being TRBD1 (5 bases). Germline CDR1 and CDR2: MNHNS and SASEGT. This CDR3 comprises 12 residues. Trimming took off 7 bases at V and 3 bases at J, with 10 bases between the two ends.

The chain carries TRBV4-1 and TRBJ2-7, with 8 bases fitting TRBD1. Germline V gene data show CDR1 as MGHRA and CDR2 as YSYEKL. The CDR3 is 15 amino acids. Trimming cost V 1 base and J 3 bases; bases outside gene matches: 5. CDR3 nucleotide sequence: TGCGCCAGCAGCCAAGGGCGAGGACAGGGCTACGAGCAGTACTTC. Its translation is CASSQGRGQGYEQYF.

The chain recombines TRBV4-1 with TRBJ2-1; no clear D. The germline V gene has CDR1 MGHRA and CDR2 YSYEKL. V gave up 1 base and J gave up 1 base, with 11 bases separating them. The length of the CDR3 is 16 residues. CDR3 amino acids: CASSQVNLVSYNEQFF. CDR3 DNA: TGCGCCAGCAGCCAAGTAAATCTAGTATCCTACAATGAGCAGTTCTTC.

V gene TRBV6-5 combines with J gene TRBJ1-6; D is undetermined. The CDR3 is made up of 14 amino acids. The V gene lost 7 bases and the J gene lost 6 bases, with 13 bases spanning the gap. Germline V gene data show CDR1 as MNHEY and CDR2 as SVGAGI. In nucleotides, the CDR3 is TGTGCCAGCATGGAAACAAGGAGTAATTCACCCCTCCACTTT. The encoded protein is CASMETRSNSPLHF.

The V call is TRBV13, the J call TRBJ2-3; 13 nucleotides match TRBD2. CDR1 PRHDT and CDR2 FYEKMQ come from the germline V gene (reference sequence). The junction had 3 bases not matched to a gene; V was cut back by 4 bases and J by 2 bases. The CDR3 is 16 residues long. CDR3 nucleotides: TGTGCCAGCAGCTCGGGACTAGCGGGATTCACAGATACGCAGTATTTT. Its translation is CASSSGLAGFTDTQYF.

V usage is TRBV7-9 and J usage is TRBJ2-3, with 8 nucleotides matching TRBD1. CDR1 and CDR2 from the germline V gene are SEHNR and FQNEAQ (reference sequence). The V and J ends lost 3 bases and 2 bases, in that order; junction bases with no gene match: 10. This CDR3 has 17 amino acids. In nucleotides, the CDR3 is TGTGCCAGCAGCTTGAGACAGGGGAAATTTTACACAGATACGCAGTATTTT. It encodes CASSLRQGKFYTDTQYF.

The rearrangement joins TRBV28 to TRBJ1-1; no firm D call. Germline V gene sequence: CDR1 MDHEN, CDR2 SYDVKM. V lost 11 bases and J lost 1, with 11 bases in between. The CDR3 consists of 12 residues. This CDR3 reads CAGKRANTEAFF. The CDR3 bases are TGTGCCGGTAAGAGGGCGAACACTGAAGCTTTCTTT.